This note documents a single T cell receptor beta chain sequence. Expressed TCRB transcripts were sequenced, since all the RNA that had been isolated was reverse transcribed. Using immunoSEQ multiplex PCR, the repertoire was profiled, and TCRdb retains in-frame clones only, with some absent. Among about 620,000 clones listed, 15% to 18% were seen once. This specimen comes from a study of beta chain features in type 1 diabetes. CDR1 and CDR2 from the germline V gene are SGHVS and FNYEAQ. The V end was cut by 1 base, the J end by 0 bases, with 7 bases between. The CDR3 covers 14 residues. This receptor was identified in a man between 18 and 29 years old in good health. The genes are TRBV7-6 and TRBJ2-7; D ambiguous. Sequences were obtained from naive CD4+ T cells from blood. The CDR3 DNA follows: TGTGCCAGCAGCTTAGTGGGTAGCTCCTACGAGCAGTACTTC. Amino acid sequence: CASSLVGSSYEQYF.